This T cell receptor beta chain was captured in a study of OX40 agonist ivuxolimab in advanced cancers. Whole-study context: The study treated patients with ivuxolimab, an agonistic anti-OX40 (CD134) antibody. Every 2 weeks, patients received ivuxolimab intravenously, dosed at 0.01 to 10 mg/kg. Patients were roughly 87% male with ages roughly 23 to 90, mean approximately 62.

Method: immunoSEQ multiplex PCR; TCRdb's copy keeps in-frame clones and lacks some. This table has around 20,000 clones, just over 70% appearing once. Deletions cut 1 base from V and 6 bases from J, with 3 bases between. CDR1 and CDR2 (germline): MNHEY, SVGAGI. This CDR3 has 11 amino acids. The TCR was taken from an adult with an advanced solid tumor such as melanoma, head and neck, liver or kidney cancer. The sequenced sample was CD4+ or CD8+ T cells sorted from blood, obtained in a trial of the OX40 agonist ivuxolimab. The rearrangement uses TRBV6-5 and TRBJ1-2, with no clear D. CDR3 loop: CASSYLDGYTF. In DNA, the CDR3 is TGTGCCAGCAGTTACTTAGATGGCTACACCTTC.